A single T cell receptor beta chain is shown here with its context. This entry comes from a study of blood T cell repertoires in COVID-19. Study background: Some COVID-19 samples were acute and others convalescent; all came from the United States, Italy and Spain. T cells, B-cell-depleted T cells, or PBMCs supplied cDNA or gDNA.

Germline lookup yields CDR1 SGHTA and CDR2 FQGNSA. The CDR3 spans 13 residues. V lost 4 bases and J 9 bases, leaving 13 bases between the germline ends. The assay was immunoSEQ multiplex PCR, and TCRdb's table has in-frame clones only and misses some. This repertoire shows around 100,000 clones, 91% found once; its top ten account for 1.8%. What was sequenced was peripheral blood. The chain carries TRBV7-2 and TRBJ2-1; maybe TRBD2 (5 bases). The receptor was isolated from a human donor with active COVID-19. The donor label of this sample is uncertain. CDR3 sequence reads: CASSSQAEVEQFF. The CDR3 DNA sequence: TGTGCCAGCAGCTCCCAGGCGGAGGTTGAGCAGTTCTTC.